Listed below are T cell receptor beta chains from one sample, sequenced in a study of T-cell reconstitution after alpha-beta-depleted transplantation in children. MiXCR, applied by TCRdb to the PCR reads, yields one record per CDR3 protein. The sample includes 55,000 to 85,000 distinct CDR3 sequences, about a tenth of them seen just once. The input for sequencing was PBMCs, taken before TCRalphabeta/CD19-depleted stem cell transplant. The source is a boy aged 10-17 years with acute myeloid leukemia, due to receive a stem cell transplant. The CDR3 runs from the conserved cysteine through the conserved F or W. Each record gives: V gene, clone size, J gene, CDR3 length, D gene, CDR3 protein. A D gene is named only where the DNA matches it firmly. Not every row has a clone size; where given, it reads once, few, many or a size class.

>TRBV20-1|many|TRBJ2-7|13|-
CSATPGNAYEQYF
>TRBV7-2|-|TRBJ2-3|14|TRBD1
CASSVGTAEDTQYF
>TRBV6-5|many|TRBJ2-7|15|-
CASSYSFMGEYEQYF
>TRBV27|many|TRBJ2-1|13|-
CASSSISRDKEFF
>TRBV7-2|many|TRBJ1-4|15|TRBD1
CASSRAGTGNEKLFF
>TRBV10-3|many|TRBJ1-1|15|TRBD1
CAIRGTGDRITEAFF
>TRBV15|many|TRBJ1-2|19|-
CATSRDLTKGGGKSYGYTF
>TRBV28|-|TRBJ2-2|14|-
CASSADLGPGELFF
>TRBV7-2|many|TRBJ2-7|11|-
CASSLSYEQYF
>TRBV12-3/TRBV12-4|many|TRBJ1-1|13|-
CASRRVLETEAFF
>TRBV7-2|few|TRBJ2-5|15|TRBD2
CASSPVQSGSLTQYF
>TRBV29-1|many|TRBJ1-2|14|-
CSVDGQNTHYGYTF
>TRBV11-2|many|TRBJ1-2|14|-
CASSRMQGSYGYTF
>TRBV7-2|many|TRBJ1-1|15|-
CASSLSVGSGTEAFF
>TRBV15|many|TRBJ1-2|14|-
CATSRGSTLYGYTF
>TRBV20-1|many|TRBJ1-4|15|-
CSASRPPPSNEKLFF
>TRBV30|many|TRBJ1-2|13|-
CAWSVGRGYGYTF
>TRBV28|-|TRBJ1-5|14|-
CASSLSAFEQPQHF
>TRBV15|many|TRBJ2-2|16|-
CATSRVTGIFTGELFF
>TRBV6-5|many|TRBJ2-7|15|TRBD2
CASSYSLLAGAEQYF
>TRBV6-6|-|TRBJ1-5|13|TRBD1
CASTGQGGQPQHF
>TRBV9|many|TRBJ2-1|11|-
CASSRQGEQFF
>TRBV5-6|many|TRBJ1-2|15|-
CASSLAGGLNYGYTF
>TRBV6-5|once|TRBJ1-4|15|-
CASSYVGLSDEKLFF
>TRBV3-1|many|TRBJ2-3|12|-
CASSQDSDTQYF
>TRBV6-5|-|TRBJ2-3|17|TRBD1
CASSSSKNRGQRDTQYF
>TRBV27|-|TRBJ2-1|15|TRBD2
CASSLLGAGGNEQFF
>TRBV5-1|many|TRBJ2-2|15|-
CASSFRDGQTGELFF
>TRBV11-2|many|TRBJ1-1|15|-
CASSPVTRINTEAFF
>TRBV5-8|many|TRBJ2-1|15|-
CASSSGFSSYNEQFF
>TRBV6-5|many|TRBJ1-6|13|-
CASSWVQNSPLHF
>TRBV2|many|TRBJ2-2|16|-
CASSVGGAFLSGELFF
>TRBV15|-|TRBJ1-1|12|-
CATSRDTTEAFF
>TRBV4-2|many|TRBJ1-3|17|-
CASSQPSGSRSGNTIYF
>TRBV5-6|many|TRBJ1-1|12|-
CASSQDGTEAFF
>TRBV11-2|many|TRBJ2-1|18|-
CASSLFGGSSGSYNEQFF
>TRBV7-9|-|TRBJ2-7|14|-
CASSGTLQAYEQYF
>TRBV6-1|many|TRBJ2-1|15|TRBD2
CASSPSGGPYNEQFF
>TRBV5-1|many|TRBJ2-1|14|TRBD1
CASSSGQSYNEQFF
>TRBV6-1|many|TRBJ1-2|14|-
CASRAEGSNYGYTF
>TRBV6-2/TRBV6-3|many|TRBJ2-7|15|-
CASRFSRTDTYEQYF
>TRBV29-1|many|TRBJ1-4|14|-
CSVEHRALNEKLFF
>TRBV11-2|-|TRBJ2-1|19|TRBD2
CASSLSFSGRGGKYNEQFF
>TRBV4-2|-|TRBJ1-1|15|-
CASSHPLLGDTEAFF
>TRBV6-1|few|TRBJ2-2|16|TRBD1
CASRPATGGNTGELFF
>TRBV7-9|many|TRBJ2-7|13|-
CASSSQIGGEQYF